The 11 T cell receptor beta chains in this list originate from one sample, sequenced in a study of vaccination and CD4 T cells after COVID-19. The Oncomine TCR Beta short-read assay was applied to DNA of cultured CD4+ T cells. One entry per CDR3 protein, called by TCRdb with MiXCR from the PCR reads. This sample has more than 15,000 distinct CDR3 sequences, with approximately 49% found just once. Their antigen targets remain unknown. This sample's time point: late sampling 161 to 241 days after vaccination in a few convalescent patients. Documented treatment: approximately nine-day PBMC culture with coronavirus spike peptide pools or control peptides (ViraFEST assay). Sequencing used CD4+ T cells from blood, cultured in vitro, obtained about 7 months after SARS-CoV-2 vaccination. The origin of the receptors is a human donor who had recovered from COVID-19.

In DNA form, the CDR3 reads TGTGCCAGCAGCCGTCGACTAGCGGAGGGGGAGACCCAGTACTTC. As protein: CASSRRLAEGETQYF. V is TRBV5-4 and J is TRBJ2-5; 9 nucleotides agree with TRBD2. Germline V gives CDR1 SGHNT, CDR2 YYREEE (reference sequence). The CDR3 is made up of 15 amino acids. The junction had 9 bases not matched to a gene; V was cut back by 4 bases and J by 5 bases. Filled out from reference TRBV5-4 and TRBJ2-5, the complete variable domain reads ETGVTQSPTHLIKTRGQQVTLRCSSQSGHNTVSWYQQALGQGPQFIFQYYREEENGRGNFPPRFSGLQFPNYSSELNVNALELDDSALYLCASSRRLAEGETQYFGPGTRLLVL.

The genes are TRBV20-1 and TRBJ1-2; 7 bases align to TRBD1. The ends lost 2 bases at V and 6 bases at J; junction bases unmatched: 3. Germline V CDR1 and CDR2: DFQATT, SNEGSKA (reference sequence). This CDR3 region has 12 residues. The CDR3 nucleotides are TGCAGTGCTAGAAATACAGGGGATGGCTACACCTTC. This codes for CSARNTGDGYTF.

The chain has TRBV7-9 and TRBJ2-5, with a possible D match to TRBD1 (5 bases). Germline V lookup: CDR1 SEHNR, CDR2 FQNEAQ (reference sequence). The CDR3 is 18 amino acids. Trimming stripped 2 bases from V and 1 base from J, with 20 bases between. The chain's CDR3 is CASSLRWGGGETQETQYF. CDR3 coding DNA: TGTGCCAGCAGCTTACGGTGGGGCGGCGGCGAAACCCAAGAGACCCAGTACTTC.

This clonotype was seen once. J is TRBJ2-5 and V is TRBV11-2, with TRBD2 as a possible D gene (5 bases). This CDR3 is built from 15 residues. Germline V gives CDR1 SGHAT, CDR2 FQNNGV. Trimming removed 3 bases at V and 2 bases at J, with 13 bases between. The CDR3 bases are TGTGCCAGCAGCTTCGTCGCGGGCACACAAGAGACCCAGTACTTC. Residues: CASSFVAGTQETQYF.

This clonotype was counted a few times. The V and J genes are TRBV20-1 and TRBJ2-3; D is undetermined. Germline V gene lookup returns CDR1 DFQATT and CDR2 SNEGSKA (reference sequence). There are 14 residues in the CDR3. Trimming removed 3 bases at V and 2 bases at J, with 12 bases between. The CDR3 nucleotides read TGCAGTGCTAGTGGGCACGTCCACACAGATACGCAGTATTTT. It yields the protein CSASGHVHTDTQYF.

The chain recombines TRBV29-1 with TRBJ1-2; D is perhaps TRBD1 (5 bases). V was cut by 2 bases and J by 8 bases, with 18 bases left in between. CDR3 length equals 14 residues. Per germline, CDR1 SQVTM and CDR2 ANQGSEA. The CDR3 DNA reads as TGCAGCGTTGAATGGGGCCGAGGAGGTTCCGGCTACACCTTC. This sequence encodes CSVEWGRGGSGYTF.

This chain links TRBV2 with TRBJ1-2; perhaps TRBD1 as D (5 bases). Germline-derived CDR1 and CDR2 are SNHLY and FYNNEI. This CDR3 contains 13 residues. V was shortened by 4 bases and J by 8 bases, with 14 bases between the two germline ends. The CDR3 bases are TGTGCCAGCAGTGCGACAGCGATGAGGGGCTACACCTTC. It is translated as CASSATAMRGYTF.

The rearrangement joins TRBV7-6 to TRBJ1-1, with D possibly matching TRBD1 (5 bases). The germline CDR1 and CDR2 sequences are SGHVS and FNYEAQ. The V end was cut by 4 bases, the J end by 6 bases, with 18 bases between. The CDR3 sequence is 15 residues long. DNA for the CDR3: TGTGCCAGCAGCTCAGCCGGGGGAATATTCGCTGAAGCTTTCTTT. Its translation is CASSSAGGIFAEAFF.

DNA of the CDR3: TGTGCCAGCAGTACCCATGACAGGGACTATGGCTACACCTTC. It yields the protein CASSTHDRDYGYTF. V and J are TRBV27 and TRBJ1-2; TRBD1 agrees at 7 bases. The germline V gene has CDR1 MNHEY and CDR2 SMNVEV (reference sequence). Trimming cost V 5 bases and J 3 bases; bases outside gene matches: 6. This CDR3 contains 14 residues.

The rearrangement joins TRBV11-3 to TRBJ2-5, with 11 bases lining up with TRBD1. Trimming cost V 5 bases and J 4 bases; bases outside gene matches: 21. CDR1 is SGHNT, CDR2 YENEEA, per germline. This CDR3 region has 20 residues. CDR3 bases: TGTGCCAGCAGCCGTCTCGCTTCGGGCCCGGACAGGGGGCTGCGAGAGACCCAGTACTTC. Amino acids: CASSRLASGPDRGLRETQYF.

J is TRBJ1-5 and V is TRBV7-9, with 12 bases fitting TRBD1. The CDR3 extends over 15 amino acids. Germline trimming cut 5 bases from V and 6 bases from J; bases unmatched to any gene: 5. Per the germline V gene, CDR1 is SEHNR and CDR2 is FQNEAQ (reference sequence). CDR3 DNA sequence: TGTGCCAGCAGCCTGGGACAGGGGGCCGGTCAGCCCCAGCATTTT. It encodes CASSLGQGAGQPQHF. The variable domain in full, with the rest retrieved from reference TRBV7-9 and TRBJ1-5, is DTGVSQNPRHKITKRGQNVTFRCDPISEHNRLYWYRQTLGQGPEFLTYFQNEAQLEKSRLLSDRFSAERPKGSFSTLEIQRTEQGDSAMYLCASSLGQGAGQPQHFGDGTRLSIL.